What follows are 26 T cell receptor beta chains derived from one specimen sequenced in a study of T cells in Graves' hyperthyroidism and ophthalmopathy. Using RNA transcripts as the source, TCR beta CDR3 regions were amplified. Initially, a first-round RT-PCR of the TCR CDR3 employed the HTBI primer set. TCRdb re-analysed the multiplex PCR reads in MiXCR, keeping a single row per CDR3 protein. This table holds about 290,000 distinct CDR3 sequences, roughly 13% found once. Sequenced input: blood. These receptors came from a woman in her thirties or forties with Graves' hyperthyroidism.

On this clonotype: This could be a read error, since a much larger clone is one nucleotide away. This sequence joins TRBV12-3 or TRBV12-4 and TRBJ1-1, with D possibly TRBD1 on 5 matching bases. The CDR3 loop spans 15 amino acids. The CDR3 DNA follows: TGTACCAGCAGTCTGACAGCAAATGGAAACACTGAAGCTTTCTTT. Encoded protein: CTSSLTANGNTEAFF.

This clonotype was counted ten times or more. The chain combines TRBV11-3 with TRBJ1-1; no firm D call. The V end lost 2 bases, the J end lost 11 bases, and 12 bases lay between the germline ends. The CDR3 sequence is 12 residues long. The germline gives CDR1 SGHNT, CDR2 YENEEA. CDR3: CASSLIGSAAFF. CDR3 sequence (DNA): TGTGCCAGCAGCTTAATTGGCAGTGCCGCTTTCTTT.

This clonotype was counted many times. The chain couples TRBV19 to TRBJ1-1; D is undetermined. CDR1 and CDR2 (germline): LNHDA, SQIVND (reference sequence). The CDR3 loop spans 13 amino acids. Trimming left V 3 bases short and J 2 bases short, with 7 bases between. DNA for the CDR3: TGTGCCAGTAGTATTTTAGGAAACACTGAAGCTTTCTTT. Encoded protein: CASSILGNTEAFF.

This clonotype showed up many times. V is TRBV28 and J is TRBJ1-4; maybe TRBD1 (6 bases). V dropped 5 bases and J dropped 5 bases, with 12 bases sitting between them. CDR3 length: 14 amino acids. Germline V gives CDR1 MDHEN, CDR2 SYDVKM. The CDR3 loop reads CASSRIGGNEKLFF. The CDR3, as DNA: TGTGCCAGCAGTCGGATAGGGGGAAATGAAAAACTGTTTTTT.

A few counts support this clonotype. The chain couples TRBV13 to TRBJ1-2; D might be TRBD1 (6 bases). The CDR3 sequence is 15 residues long. Germline-derived CDR1 and CDR2 are PRHDT and FYEKMQ (reference sequence). Trimming pared 6 bases from V and 8 bases from J, leaving 22 bases between. This chain's CDR3 is CASRHLRGGALGYTF. The CDR3 DNA reads as TGTGCCAGCAGACATCTGAGGGGGGGCGCACTGGGCTACACCTTC. Combining the CDR3 with reference TRBV13 and TRBJ1-2 gives the whole variable domain AAGVIQSPRHLIKEKRETATLKCYPIPRHDTVYWYQQGPGQDPQFLISFYEKMQSDKGSIPDRFSAQQFSDYHSELNMSSLELGDSALYFCASRHLRGGALGYTFGSGTRLTVV.

This clonotype was seen many times. The chain uses TRBV6-1 and TRBJ1-1; D not resolved. CDR3 length: 12 residues. Germline V gives CDR1 MNHNS, CDR2 SASEGT. Between the trimmed V and J ends, which lost 5 bases and 4 bases, there was a span of 8 bases. CDR3 amino acids: CASSSIGTEAFF. The CDR3 coding sequence is TGTGCCAGCAGTTCTATCGGCACTGAAGCTTTCTTT.

This clonotype was found many times. The rearrangement links TRBV11-2 to TRBJ2-7, with TRBD1 as a possible D gene (5 bases). Trimming shortened V by 0 bases and J by 4 bases, and 13 bases separated the two germline ends. Germline CDR1 reads SGHAT; CDR2 reads FQNNGV. CDR3 length: 15 residues. For the CDR3, the DNA is TGTGCCAGCAGCTTAGACAATCCAGCAGGGTACGAGCAGTACTTC. Translated: CASSLDNPAGYEQYF.

V is TRBV29-1 and J is TRBJ2-2; D may be TRBD2 (6 bases). This CDR3 is built from 14 residues. Trimming pared 6 bases from V and 0 bases from J, leaving 11 bases between. Germline CDR1 SQVTM, CDR2 ANQGSEA. DNA for the CDR3: TGCAGCGTGCGGGGCGGAACGAACACCGGGGAGCTGTTTTTT. This translates into CSVRGGTNTGELFF.

This clonotype was found many times. The rearrangement links TRBV29-1 to TRBJ2-5, with no clear D. Germline V gene sequence: CDR1 SQVTM, CDR2 ANQGSEA. Trimming shortened V by 6 bases and J by 0 bases, and 14 bases separated the two germline ends. The CDR3 runs 14 residues. CDR3 residues: CSVPAPGNQETQYF. Here the CDR3 DNA reads TGCAGCGTCCCCGCCCCGGGCAACCAAGAGACCCAGTACTTC.

The sample holds many counts of this clonotype. V gene TRBV2 combines with J gene TRBJ1-4; D remains unclear. Germline CDR1 SNHLY, CDR2 FYNNEI. The CDR3 is made up of 15 amino acids. Deletions cut 3 bases from V and 11 bases from J, with 19 bases between. The CDR3 region is CASSESTGGSSKLFF. For the CDR3, the DNA is TGTGCCAGCAGTGAGTCCACTGGTGGCAGCTCGAAACTGTTTTTT.

This clonotype was recorded at least ten times. The rearrangement links TRBV2 to TRBJ2-3, with 13 bases aligning to TRBD2. The trim removed 6 bases at V and 0 bases at J, leaving 0 bases unmatched. This CDR3 spans 15 amino acids. Looked up from germline, CDR1 is SNHLY and CDR2 is FYNNEI. The DNA of the CDR3 is TGTGCCAGCAGGGGACTAGCGGGAAGCACAGATACGCAGTATTTT. Amino acid sequence: CASRGLAGSTDTQYF.

This clonotype has at least ten counts. V usage is TRBV2 and J usage is TRBJ1-1; D gene unclear. This CDR3 spans 14 amino acids. The V end lost 0 bases, the J end lost 4 bases, and 9 bases lay between the germline ends. Germline values: CDR1 SNHLY, CDR2 FYNNEI. The CDR3 DNA sequence: TGTGCCAGCAGTGAAGCGGGCACCCGCACTGAAGCTTTCTTT. Translating it yields CASSEAGTRTEAFF.

This clonotype was counted many times. V gene TRBV7-2 combines with J gene TRBJ2-1, with TRBD2 matching over 11 bases. The germline V gene encodes CDR1 SGHTA and CDR2 FQGNSA. This CDR3 has 15 residues. V trimming: 11 bases; J trimming: 6 bases; junction bases outside the gene matches: 12. The CDR3 sequence: CASQYRLAGPNEQFF. The CDR3 DNA reads as TGTGCCTCACAGTATAGACTAGCGGGACCCAATGAGCAGTTCTTC.

The sample holds many counts of this clonotype. This chain links TRBV7-9 with TRBJ2-7, with 12 bases matching TRBD2. V was pared by 1 base and J by 6 bases, with 1 base of the junction left unmatched. Per the germline V gene, CDR1 is SEHNR and CDR2 is FQNEAQ (reference sequence). This CDR3 is 14 amino acids long. This chain's CDR3 is CASSLGLAGAEQYF. CDR3 coding DNA: TGTGCCAGCAGCTTAGGACTAGCGGGAGCCGAGCAGTACTTC.

In its sample, this clonotype was seen many times. The genes are TRBV2 and TRBJ1-1; no clear D gene. V lost 8 bases, J lost 4 bases, and 23 bases lay in between. The germline CDR1 and CDR2 sequences are SNHLY and FYNNEI. This CDR3 comprises 16 residues. The CDR3 sequence: CASLPGRGILGTEAFF. Written as DNA, the CDR3 is TGTGCCAGCCTACCCGGAAGAGGGATCTTGGGCACTGAAGCTTTCTTT.

This clonotype was seen repeatedly, ten times or more. This sequence joins TRBV24-1 and TRBJ2-1, with 7 bases identical to TRBD2. Germline lookup yields CDR1 KGHDR and CDR2 SFDVKD. This CDR3 is 15 amino acids long. The V gene end was trimmed by 0 bases and the J gene end by 3 bases; junction bases not matched to a gene: 1. In DNA form, the CDR3 reads TGTGCCACCAGTGATTTGGCGGGAGACTACAATGAGCAGTTCTTC. It yields the protein CATSDLAGDYNEQFF.

This clonotype was detected many times. The chain links TRBV5-1 to TRBJ2-7; D unclear. Trimming stripped 0 bases from V and 0 bases from J, with 7 bases between. Germline assignment: CDR1 SGHRS and CDR2 YFSETQ. CDR3 length: 14 amino acids. CDR3 protein: CASSLEASSYEQYF. The CDR3 nucleotides are TGCGCCAGCAGCTTGGAGGCTAGCTCCTACGAGCAGTACTTC.

This clonotype was detected only a few times. The chain combines TRBV30 with TRBJ2-5; a weak D match, TRBD2 (8 bases). The germline V and J ends were trimmed by 0 bases and 6 bases, with 17 bases remaining between them. Germline CDR1 GTSNPN, CDR2 SVGIG (reference sequence). This CDR3 spans 15 amino acids. CDR3: CAWSVSGDSRKTQYF. The CDR3 nucleotides read TGTGCCTGGAGTGTTAGCGGGGACAGTAGGAAGACCCAGTACTTC.

This clonotype was seen repeatedly, ten times or more. The rearrangement joins TRBV6-1 to TRBJ2-1, with D possibly TRBD1 on 6 matching bases. V was trimmed by 6 bases and J by 7 bases, leaving 16 bases between them. Per germline, CDR1 MNHNS and CDR2 SASEGT. The CDR3 length is 14 residues. Written as DNA, the CDR3 is TGTGCCAGCAGAGAAATGGGACAACTGAATGAGCAGTTCTTC. Encoded protein: CASREMGQLNEQFF.

The V gene is TRBV6-1, the J gene TRBJ2-1, with 9 bases that match TRBD2. The germline V gene has CDR1 MNHNS and CDR2 SASEGT. This CDR3 is 16 amino acids long. Unmatched junction bases numbered 5, after V lost 5 bases and J lost 0 bases. As DNA, the CDR3 is TGTGCCAGCAGTTCGGCGGGAGGGAGCTCCTACAATGAGCAGTTCTTC. It encodes CASSSAGGSSYNEQFF.

The chain uses TRBV24-1 and TRBJ1-1, with D uncertain. Trimming removed 3 bases at V and 0 bases at J, with 4 bases between. CDR3 size: 13 residues. Germline CDR1 KGHDR, CDR2 SFDVKD. In DNA form, the CDR3 reads TGTGCCACCAGTGATGCAGTGAACACTGAAGCTTTCTTT. This encodes CATSDAVNTEAFF.

This clonotype was counted many times. The chain uses TRBV15 and TRBJ2-1, with 9 bases lining up with TRBD2. The germline V gene has CDR1 LNHNV and CDR2 YYDKDF (reference sequence). The CDR3 totals 15 residues. The trim removed 0 bases at V and 6 bases at J, leaving 3 bases unmatched. Here the CDR3 DNA reads TGTGCCACCAGCAGAGAACTAGCGGGCGGCAATGAGCAGTTCTTC. It encodes CATSRELAGGNEQFF.

This clonotype was seen more than once but under ten times. V gene TRBV5-6 combines with J gene TRBJ2-7, with D maybe TRBD1 (5 bases). The CDR3 is 12 residues long. Germline V gives CDR1 SGHDT, CDR2 YYEEEE. V gave up 0 bases and J gave up 6 bases, with 7 bases separating them. CDR3 DNA sequence: TGTGCCAGCAGCTTGGCAGGGATCGAGCAGTACTTC. Translated: CASSLAGIEQYF.

This clonotype showed up many times. The J gene is TRBJ2-3, the V gene TRBV20-1, with no clear D. Germline CDR1 DFQATT, CDR2 SNEGSKA (reference sequence). The CDR3 extends over 15 amino acids. V shed 6 bases and J shed 0 bases, with 16 bases lying between them. The CDR3 nucleotides are TGCAGTGCCCTCCCGATGCCCACTAGCACAGATACGCAGTATTTT. Translated: CSALPMPTSTDTQYF.

This clonotype was counted at least ten times. The V gene is TRBV30, the J gene TRBJ1-5; D is unclear. CDR1 is GTSNPN and CDR2 is SVGIG in the germline V gene (reference sequence). V was shortened by 4 bases and J by 0 bases, with 7 bases between the two germline ends. This CDR3 contains 13 residues. The CDR3 coding sequence is TGTGCCTGGACCAAAGATAGCAATCAGCCCCAGCATTTT. It encodes CAWTKDSNQPQHF.

This clonotype was observed a handful of times. A single base separates this from a much larger clone, so it may be a read error. The rearrangement links TRBV2 to TRBJ2-1; D is unclear. The CDR3 has 15 residues. V was trimmed by 8 bases and J by 1 base, leaving 15 bases between them. Germline loops: CDR1 SNHLY, CDR2 FYNNEI. The CDR3 DNA is TGTGCCAGCTCCAGTCTGGGCGGATCCTACAATGAGCAGTTCTTC. This translates into CASSSLGGSYNEQFF.